A selection of T cell receptor beta chains follows, all from one sample in a study of T cell responses to AZD1222 COVID-19 vaccine. The assay was immunoSEQ multiplex PCR, and TCRdb's table has in-frame clones only and misses some. Among around 99,000 clones, approximately 91% were seen once, and the ten largest hold 8% to 9.5%. This specimen was peripheral blood, taken 28 days after the second AZD1222 dose. Receptors originate from an adult who received the AZD1222 COVID-19 vaccine. The CDR3 runs from the conserved cysteine through the conserved F or W. D genes are given only for firm matches.

length: 13; J: TRBJ1-1; V: TRBV29-1; D: -; CDR3: CSVVEGGKAQAFF
length: 13; J: TRBJ1-4; V: TRBV19; D: TRBD1; CDR3: CAARQGPNEKLFF
length: 15; J: TRBJ2-2; V: TRBV11-2; D: TRBD1; CDR3: CASSSRDRFTWELFF
length: 16; J: TRBJ1-1; V: TRBV14; D: -; CDR3: CASSQDPPRFNTEAFF
length: 14; J: TRBJ2-5; V: TRBV5-6; D: -; CDR3: CASSSSPGQETQYF
length: 15; J: TRBJ2-2; V: TRBV19; D: -; CDR3: CASSIEGVDPGELFF
length: 15; J: TRBJ2-2; V: TRBV28; D: -; CDR3: CASSPSGEGTGELFF
length: 13; J: TRBJ2-3; V: TRBV15; D: -; CDR3: CATRLTSTDTQYF
length: 16; J: TRBJ1-5; V: TRBV11-2; D: -; CDR3: CASSLDVTGLNQPQHF
length: 13; J: TRBJ1-2; V: TRBV29-1; D: -; CDR3: CSVEDLGRNGYTF
length: 15; J: TRBJ2-7; V: TRBV4-3; D: TRBD2; CDR3: CASSQEASGSYEQYF
length: 14; J: TRBJ2-2; V: TRBV11-2; D: -; CDR3: CASSSNSKTGELFF
length: 16; J: TRBJ2-1; V: TRBV19; D: TRBD2; CDR3: CASTSRGLAGGNEQFF
length: 13; J: TRBJ2-1; V: TRBV9; D: -; CDR3: CASSVTSRNEQFF
length: 13; J: TRBJ1-1; V: TRBV11-2; D: -; CDR3: CASSLVRDTEAFF
length: 14; J: TRBJ2-1; V: TRBV20-1; D: -; CDR3: CSASYGSQVGEQFF
length: 17; J: TRBJ2-7; V: TRBV4-2; D: TRBD2; CDR3: CASSPQGGAGGAYEQYF
length: 13; J: TRBJ2-7; V: TRBV6-5; D: -; CDR3: CASSSADSYEQYF
length: 13; J: TRBJ2-5; V: TRBV24-1; D: -; CDR3: CATAQLGSGTQYF
length: 15; J: TRBJ2-1; V: TRBV20-1; D: TRBD2; CDR3: CSASGLAGFGGEQFF
length: 14; J: TRBJ2-3; V: TRBV6-5; D: TRBD2; CDR3: CASKGTSGPHTQYF
length: 15; J: TRBJ2-7; V: TRBV5-1; D: TRBD1; CDR3: CASSLVVTGYHEQYF
length: 14; J: TRBJ2-3; V: TRBV29-1; D: TRBD2; CDR3: CSVLTSGNTDTQYF
length: 15; J: TRBJ2-1; V: TRBV6-1; D: -; CDR3: CASSDRGSVKNEQFF
length: 13; J: TRBJ1-6; V: TRBV6-5; D: -; CDR3: CASSSTYNSPLHF
length: 16; J: TRBJ2-5; V: TRBV5-6; D: TRBD2; CDR3: CASSLRSGRGAETQYF
length: 15; J: TRBJ1-3; V: TRBV19; D: -; CDR3: CASSIQTSSGNTIYF
length: 15; J: TRBJ1-1; V: TRBV15; D: -; CDR3: CATSWRRGTNTEAFF
length: 16; J: TRBJ1-5; V: TRBV27; D: TRBD1; CDR3: CASSLSPTGGNQPQHF
length: 15; J: TRBJ2-1; V: TRBV9; D: TRBD2; CDR3: CASSVVSGRIDEQFF
length: 14; J: TRBJ1-5; V: TRBV5-5; D: -; CDR3: CASSFMGSNQPQHF
length: 15; J: TRBJ2-2; V: TRBV28; D: TRBD2; CDR3: CASIRLAGPSGELFF
length: 13; J: TRBJ2-2; V: TRBV20-1; D: -; CDR3: CSASPPFTGELFF
length: 15; J: TRBJ1-1; V: TRBV6-2/TRBV6-3; D: -; CDR3: CASSYWRRGATEAFF
length: 16; J: TRBJ2-3; V: TRBV18; D: TRBD2; CDR3: CASSEWTSAGTDTQYF
length: 14; J: TRBJ2-1; V: TRBV2; D: -; CDR3: CARSSAGEYNEQFF
length: 15; J: TRBJ1-2; V: TRBV18; D: -; CDR3: CASSPLDSSNYGYTF
length: 15; J: TRBJ1-5; V: TRBV3-1/TRBV3-2; D: -; CDR3: CASSQFIQGGQPQHF
length: 13; J: TRBJ1-1; V: TRBV3-1/TRBV3-2; D: -; CDR3: CASSRSGGTEAFF
length: 16; J: TRBJ2-1; V: TRBV5-1; D: TRBD2; CDR3: CASSIGTSGIINEQFF
length: 14; J: TRBJ1-6; V: TRBV6-5; D: -; CDR3: CASRDFSYNSPLHF
length: 16; J: TRBJ2-4; V: TRBV4-1; D: -; CDR3: CASSLQEGVGKNIQYF
length: 13; J: TRBJ1-6; V: TRBV19; D: -; CDR3: CASKEELNSPLHF
length: 14; J: TRBJ1-4; V: TRBV5-1; D: -; CDR3: CASSSDTMNEKLFF
length: 17; J: TRBJ1-1; V: TRBV4-2; D: -; CDR3: CASSQDPRGWGNTEAFF
length: 14; J: TRBJ2-7; V: TRBV6-5; D: -; CDR3: CASLDTGGGYEQYF
length: 15; J: TRBJ1-2; V: TRBV7-2; D: -; CDR3: CASSLVGGPDYGYTF
length: 15; J: TRBJ1-1; V: TRBV5-1; D: -; CDR3: CASSLSAGPETEAFF
length: 15; J: TRBJ2-5; V: TRBV5-1; D: -; CDR3: CASSFGRRVQETQYF
length: 17; J: TRBJ1-2; V: TRBV2; D: TRBD1; CDR3: CASKGRGGLNRPYGYTF
length: 19; J: TRBJ2-2; V: TRBV5-6; D: TRBD2; CDR3: CASSPPGLAGGPGTGELFF
length: 18; J: TRBJ2-3; V: TRBV19; D: -; CDR3: CASSIGQGEGRVEDTQYF
length: 14; J: TRBJ2-7; V: TRBV6-5; D: -; CDR3: CASSYVQSGYEQYF
length: 15; J: TRBJ2-1; V: TRBV4-1; D: TRBD2; CDR3: CASSQEGLAGNEQFF
length: 18; J: TRBJ1-5; V: TRBV5-1; D: TRBD1; CDR3: CASSWGPGQGAENQPQHF
length: 11; J: TRBJ2-2; V: TRBV24-1; D: -; CDR3: CATRGVGELFF
length: 15; J: TRBJ2-3; V: TRBV5-1; D: -; CDR3: CASSFRPSAADTQYF
length: 15; J: TRBJ2-2; V: TRBV5-1; D: -; CDR3: CASSLDSAPSPELFF